The rows below give T cell receptor beta chains drawn from one sample of a study of early T cells in non-severe SARS-CoV-2 infection. TCRdb redid the calling of the 5' RACE reads with MiXCR, one entry per CDR3 protein. The sample yields 95,000 to 150,000 distinct CDR3 sequences, more than 12% seen once. Sequenced: whole blood. Receptor source: an adult who was a healthcare worker with PCR-confirmed SARS-CoV-2 infection or an uninfected control (not recorded which). The CDR3 runs from the conserved cysteine through the conserved F or W. D genes are given only for firm matches. Where a row states a size, it is once, few, many or the class of an expanded clone; other rows omit it.

length: 14
V: TRBV2
J: TRBJ1-2
D: NA
size: NA
DNA: TGTGCCAGCAAGTCCCGAGAGGGAAACTATGGCTACACCTTC
CDR3: CASKSREGNYGYTF

length: 14
V: TRBV18
J: TRBJ1-5
D: NA
size: few
DNA: TGTGCCAGCTCACCCGGGGATAGCAATCAGCCCCAGCATTTT
CDR3: CASSPGDSNQPQHF

length: 15
V: TRBV6-6
J: TRBJ1-6
D: TRBD1
size: NA
DNA: TGTGCCAGCAGTTCCGGGACAGGGGGCAGTTCACCCCTCCACTTT
CDR3: CASSSGTGGSSPLHF

length: 12
V: TRBV11-3
J: TRBJ2-7
D: NA
size: NA
DNA: TGTGCCAGCAGCTTAGTCCCTACGGAGCAGTACTTC
CDR3: CASSLVPTEQYF

length: 18
V: TRBV7-9
J: TRBJ2-1
D: TRBD1
size: NA
DNA: TGTGCCAGCAGTTCCCGGACAGGGGATCCCGTCCCCTACAATGAGCAGTTCTTC
CDR3: CASSSRTGDPVPYNEQFF

length: 13
V: TRBV20-1
J: TRBJ2-7
D: TRBD1
size: few
DNA: TGCAGTGCCACAGACAGGGCATTAAGCGAGCAGTACTTC
CDR3: CSATDRALSEQYF

length: 15
V: TRBV7-9
J: TRBJ2-5
D: NA
size: few
DNA: TGTGCCAGCAGCTTAGAGGGCAGGGCGCGGGAGACCCAGTACTTC
CDR3: CASSLEGRARETQYF

length: 15
V: TRBV4-2
J: TRBJ1-1
D: NA
size: few
DNA: TGTGCCAGCAGCCTTGAACTGGCAGGGAACACTGAAGCTTTCTTT
CDR3: CASSLELAGNTEAFF

length: 15
V: TRBV3-1
J: TRBJ2-3
D: NA
size: few
DNA: TGTGCCAGCAGCCACGGTACCTACTGGCCGGAGACGCAGTATTTT
CDR3: CASSHGTYWPETQYF

length: 13
V: TRBV13
J: TRBJ2-7
D: TRBD2
size: many
DNA: TGTGCCAGCAGGCCCGTGGGAGGGAACGAGCAGTACTTC
CDR3: CASRPVGGNEQYF

length: 15
V: TRBV11-2
J: TRBJ2-2
D: TRBD2
size: NA
DNA: TGTGCCAGCAGCTTCAGACAGCGGGGGGCCGGGGAGCTGTTTTTT
CDR3: CASSFRQRGAGELFF

length: 13
V: TRBV9
J: TRBJ2-5
D: TRBD2
size: NA
DNA: TGTGCCAGCAGTAGCGGGACGGAAGGGACCCAGTACTTC
CDR3: CASSSGTEGTQYF

length: 11
V: TRBV2
J: TRBJ2-1
D: NA
size: many
DNA: TGTGCCAGCAGTGAATGGGAAAGAAAACGCTTC
CDR3: CASSEWERKRF

length: 16
V: TRBV19
J: TRBJ1-5
D: NA
size: NA
DNA: TGTGCCAGTAGTGCACGATGGACTCAAATGGGTCAGCCCCAGCATTTT
CDR3: CASSARWTQMGQPQHF

length: 13
V: TRBV14
J: TRBJ2-7
D: NA
size: few
DNA: TGTGCCAGCAGTCCCGCAAGCTCCTACGAGCAGTACTTC
CDR3: CASSPASSYEQYF

length: 13
V: TRBV29-1
J: TRBJ2-3
D: NA
size: NA
DNA: TGCAGCGTTGGCCCGGGGGACGCAGATACGCAGTATTTT
CDR3: CSVGPGDADTQYF

length: 14
V: TRBV11-2
J: TRBJ1-1
D: TRBD1
size: few
DNA: TGTGCCAGCAGCGGGGGGGACAGGGAGACTGAAGCTTTCTTT
CDR3: CASSGGDRETEAFF

length: 16
V: TRBV7-9
J: TRBJ2-2
D: NA
size: NA
DNA: TGTGCCAGCAGCTTAGAAGGGACTCTCACCACCGGGGAGCTGTTTTTT
CDR3: CASSLEGTLTTGELFF

length: 15
V: TRBV12-3/TRBV12-4
J: TRBJ2-7
D: NA
size: few
DNA: TGTGCCAGCAGTGCGACTATGTGGGCGAGCGACGAGCAGTACTTC
CDR3: CASSATMWASDEQYF

length: 14
V: TRBV27
J: TRBJ1-4
D: TRBD1
size: few
DNA: TGTGCCAGCAGTAAAAGACAGGGGCATAGAAAACTGTTTTTT
CDR3: CASSKRQGHRKLFF

length: 18
V: TRBV12-3/TRBV12-4
J: TRBJ2-1
D: TRBD2
size: few
DNA: TGTGCCAGCAGCTGGACTAGCGGGGGGGCGCGCTCCTACAATGAGCAGTTCTTC
CDR3: CASSWTSGGARSYNEQFF

length: 16
V: TRBV11-2
J: TRBJ2-3
D: TRBD2
size: NA
DNA: TGTGCCAGCAGCTTTTTAGCGGGCCCTACAGCGGATACGCAGTATTTT
CDR3: CASSFLAGPTADTQYF